What follows is one T cell receptor beta chain and its context. CDR1 is SNHLY and CDR2 is FYNNEI in the germline V gene. The V end lost 7 bases, the J end lost 6 bases, and 16 bases lay between the germline ends. The CDR3 is 15 amino acids. The sample originates from a study of cytomegalovirus exposure and HLA in healthy donors. PCR involved 60 Vbeta and 13 Jbeta primers. TCRdb's copy holds only in-frame clones and misses some; the assay was immunoSEQ multiplex PCR. This table has 95,000 to 150,000 clones, roughly 85% appearing once. The sequencing sample was made of PBMCs. The V and J genes are TRBV2 and TRBJ1-6, with D possibly being TRBD1 (5 bases). The TCR comes from a man younger than 35 in good health and CMV-seropositive. The CDR3: CASKGAGVGNSPLHF. CDR3 coding DNA: TGTGCCAGCAAAGGGGCGGGAGTGGGTAATTCACCCCTCCACTTT.